Detailed here is one T cell receptor beta chain. The sample is drawn from a study of CD4 and CD8 cells across lung adenocarcinoma regions. MiXCR, run by TCRdb on the PCR reads, gives a single entry per CDR3 protein. The data contain roughly 20,000 distinct CDR3 sequences, about half of them singletons. Localized lung adenocarcinoma, a non-small cell lung cancer, affected the donors. The germline gives CDR1 WNHNN, CDR2 SYGVQD (reference sequence). V gave up 0 bases and J gave up 4 bases, with 10 bases separating them. The CDR3 is 15 amino acids. The rearrangement uses TRBV10-1 and TRBJ2-1; TRBD1 is a possible D gene (6 bases). This clonotype originated in a female donor with lung adenocarcinoma. The CD4 and CD8 labels of this study may be unreliable. Sample: CD8+ T cells from the center of a lung tumor. The CDR3 nucleotides are TGCGCCAGCAGTGAGTCTGGACAGCGTTACAATGAGCAGTTCTTC. Its translation: CASSESGQRYNEQFF.